Presented here are 5 T cell receptor beta chains from one specimen sequenced in a study of memory CD4+ T cells and cytomegalovirus serostatus. Single viable CD3+CD4+CD8-CD45RO+ cells were sorted as the memory CD4+ T cells. TCRdb keeps only in-frame clones here, not all; method: immunoSEQ multiplex PCR. The sample includes tens of thousands of clones, roughly three quarters of them seen just once. The sample was memory CD4+ T cells from blood. These receptors were taken from an adult in good health and CMV-seropositive.

This clone was detected only a few times. V is TRBV6-1 and J is TRBJ1-1; D not resolved. This CDR3 contains 13 residues. CDR1 and CDR2 from the germline V gene are MNHNS and SASEGT. V was shortened by 0 bases and J by 1 base, with 3 bases between the two germline ends. The CDR3 protein is CASSEAANTEAFF. In DNA, the CDR3 is TGTGCCAGCAGTGAAGCTGCGAACACTGAAGCTTTCTTT.

The J gene is TRBJ2-1, the V gene TRBV7-2; 7 bases line up with TRBD2. V gave up 0 bases and J gave up 8 bases; unmatched junction bases: 4. The CDR3 has 14 amino acids. Germline V gives CDR1 SGHTA, CDR2 FQGNSA. CDR3 nucleotide sequence: TGTGCCAGCAGCTTAGCCGGGGGGTTTGATGAGCAGTTCTTC. This translates into CASSLAGGFDEQFF.

DNA for the CDR3: TGCGCCAGCAGCCTCGGACAGGGGGCTACTAATGAAAAACTGTTTTTT. Translated: CASSLGQGATNEKLFF. The gene calls are TRBV5-1 and TRBJ1-4; 11 positions match TRBD1. The trim removed 4 bases at V and 2 bases at J, leaving 4 bases unmatched. CDR3 length: 16 residues. Per the germline V gene, CDR1 is SGHRS and CDR2 is YFSETQ.

The chain uses TRBV5-1 and TRBJ2-5, with D tentatively TRBD1 (6 bases). V dropped 4 bases and J dropped 3 bases, with 10 bases sitting between them. The CDR3 contains 13 residues. From germline, CDR1 is SGHRS and CDR2 YFSETQ. CDR3 amino acids: CASSERTEETQYF. Here the CDR3 DNA reads TGCGCCAGCAGCGAGCGGACAGAAGAGACCCAGTACTTC.

The chain uses TRBV5-8 and TRBJ1-3; D unresolved. The germline V and J ends were trimmed by 0 bases and 2 bases, with 6 bases remaining between them. Looked up from germline, CDR1 is SGHTS and CDR2 is YDEGEE. The length of the CDR3 is 14 residues. As DNA, the CDR3 is TGTGCCAGCAGCTTGGATTCAACTGGAAACACCATATATTTT. Protein product: CASSLDSTGNTIYF.